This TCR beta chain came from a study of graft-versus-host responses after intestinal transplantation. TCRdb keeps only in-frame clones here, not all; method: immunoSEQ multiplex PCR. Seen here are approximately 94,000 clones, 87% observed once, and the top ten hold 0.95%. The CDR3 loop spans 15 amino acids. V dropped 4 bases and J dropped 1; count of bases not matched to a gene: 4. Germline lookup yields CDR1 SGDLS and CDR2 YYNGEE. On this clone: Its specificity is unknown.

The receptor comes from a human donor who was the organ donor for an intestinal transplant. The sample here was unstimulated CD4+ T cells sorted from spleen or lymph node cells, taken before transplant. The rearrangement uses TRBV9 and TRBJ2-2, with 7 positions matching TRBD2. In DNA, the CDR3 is TGTGCCAGCAGCTTCGGACTAGGGAACACCGGGGAGCTGTTTTTT. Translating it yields CASSFGLGNTGELFF. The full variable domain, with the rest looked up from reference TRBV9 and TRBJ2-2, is DSGVTQTPKHLITATGQRVTLRCSPRSGDLSVYWYQQSLDQGLQFLIQYYNGEERAKGNILERFSAQQFPDLHSELNLSSLELGDSALYFCASSFGLGNTGELFFGEGSRLTVL.